This T cell receptor (beta chain) was recovered during a study of vaccination and CD4 T cells after COVID-19. Once obtained from cultured CD4+ T cells, the DNA was sequenced using the Oncomine TCR Beta short-read assay. TCRdb processed the PCR reads anew with MiXCR; each CDR3 protein has one entry. This sample has around 19,000 distinct CDR3 sequences, with 45% to 60% found just once. V was pared by 4 bases and J by 9 bases, with 19 bases between. Germline V gene sequence: CDR1 SGHTA, CDR2 FQGNSA. The CDR3 consists of 15 residues. This clonotype was picked up one time. Its antigen is not known. Treatment here: approximately 10-day PBMC culture with coronavirus spike peptide pools or control peptides (ViraFEST assay).

This chain uses TRBV7-2 with TRBJ2-1; no definite D call. The material sequenced was CD4+ T cells from blood, cultured in vitro. This receptor was obtained from a human donor who had recovered from COVID-19. The CDR3 bases are TGTGCCAGCAGCTCAGGACCCTCGGCCCCGTCTGAGCAGTTCTTC. Translation gives CASSSGPSAPSEQFF.